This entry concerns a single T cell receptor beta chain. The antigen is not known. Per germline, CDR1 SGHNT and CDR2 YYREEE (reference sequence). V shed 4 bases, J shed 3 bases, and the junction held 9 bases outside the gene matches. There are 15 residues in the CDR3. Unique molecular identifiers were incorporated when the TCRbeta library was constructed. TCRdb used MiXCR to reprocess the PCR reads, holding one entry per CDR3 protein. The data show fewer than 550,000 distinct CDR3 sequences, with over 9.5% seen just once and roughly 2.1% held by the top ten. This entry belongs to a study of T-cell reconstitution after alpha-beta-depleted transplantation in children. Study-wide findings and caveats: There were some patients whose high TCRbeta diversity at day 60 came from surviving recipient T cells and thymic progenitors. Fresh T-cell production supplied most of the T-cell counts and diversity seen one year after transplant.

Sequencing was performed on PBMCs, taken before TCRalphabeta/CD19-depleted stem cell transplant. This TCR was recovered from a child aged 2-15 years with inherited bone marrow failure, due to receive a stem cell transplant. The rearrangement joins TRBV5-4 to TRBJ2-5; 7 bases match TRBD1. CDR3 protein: CASSREPDREETQYF. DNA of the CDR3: TGTGCCAGCAGCCGCGAGCCAGACAGGGAAGAGACCCAGTACTTC.